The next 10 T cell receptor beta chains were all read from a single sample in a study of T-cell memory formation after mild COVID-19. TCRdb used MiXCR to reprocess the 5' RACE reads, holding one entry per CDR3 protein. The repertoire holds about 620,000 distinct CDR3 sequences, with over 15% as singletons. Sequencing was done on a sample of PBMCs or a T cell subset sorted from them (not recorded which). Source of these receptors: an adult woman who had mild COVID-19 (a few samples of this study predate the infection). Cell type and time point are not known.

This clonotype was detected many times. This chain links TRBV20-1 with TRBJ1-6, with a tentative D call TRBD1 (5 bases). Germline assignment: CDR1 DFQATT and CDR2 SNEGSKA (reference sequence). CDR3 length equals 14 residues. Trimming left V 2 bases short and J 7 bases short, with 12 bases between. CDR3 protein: CSARTGTGNSPLHF. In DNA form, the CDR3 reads TGCAGTGCTAGAACCGGGACGGGGAATTCACCCCTCCACTTT.

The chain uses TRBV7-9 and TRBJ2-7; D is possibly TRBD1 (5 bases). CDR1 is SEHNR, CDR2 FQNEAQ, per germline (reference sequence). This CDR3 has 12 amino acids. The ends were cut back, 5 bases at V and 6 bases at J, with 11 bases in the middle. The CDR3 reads CASSQGLREQYF. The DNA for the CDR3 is TGTGCCAGCAGCCAGGGCTTACGCGAGCAGTACTTC.

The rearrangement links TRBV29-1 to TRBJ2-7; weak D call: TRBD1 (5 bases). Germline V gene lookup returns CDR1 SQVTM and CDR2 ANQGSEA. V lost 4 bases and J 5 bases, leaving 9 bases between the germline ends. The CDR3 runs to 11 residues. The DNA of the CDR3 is TGCAGCGTTGTTACAGGCCACGAGCAGTACTTC. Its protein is CSVVTGHEQYF.

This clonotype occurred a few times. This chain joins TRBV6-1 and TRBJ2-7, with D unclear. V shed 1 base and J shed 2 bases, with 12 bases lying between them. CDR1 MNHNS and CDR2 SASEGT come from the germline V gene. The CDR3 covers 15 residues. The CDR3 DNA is TGTGCCAGCAGTGAAGAACCGTACCTTACCTACGAGCAGTACTTC. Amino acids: CASSEEPYLTYEQYF.

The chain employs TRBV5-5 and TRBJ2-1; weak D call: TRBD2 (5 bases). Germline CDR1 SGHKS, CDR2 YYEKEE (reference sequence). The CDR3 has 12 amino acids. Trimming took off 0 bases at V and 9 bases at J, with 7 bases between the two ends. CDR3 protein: CASSLEEGEQFF. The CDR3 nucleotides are TGTGCCAGCAGCTTGGAAGAGGGTGAGCAGTTCTTC. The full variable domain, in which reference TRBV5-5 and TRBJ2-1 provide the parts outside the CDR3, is DAGVTQSPTHLIKTRGQQVTLRCSPISGHKSVSWYQQVLGQGPQFIFQYYEKEERGRGNFPDRFSARQFPNYSSELNVNALLLGDSALYLCASSLEEGEQFFGPGTRLTVL.

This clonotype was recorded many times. Here the CDR3 reads CAHSQGTGELFF. CDR3 nucleotide sequence: TGTGCTCACTCCCAGGGCACCGGGGAGCTGTTTTTT. The chain uses TRBV7-9 and TRBJ2-2; weak D call: TRBD1 (5 bases). The CDR3 runs to 12 residues. Germline CDR1 and CDR2: SEHNR and FQNEAQ (reference sequence).

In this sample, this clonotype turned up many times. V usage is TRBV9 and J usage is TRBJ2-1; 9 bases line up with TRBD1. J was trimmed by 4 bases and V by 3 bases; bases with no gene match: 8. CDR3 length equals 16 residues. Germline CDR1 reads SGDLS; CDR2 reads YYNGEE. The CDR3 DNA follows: TGTGCCAGCAGCGAGGGACAGGGTAGGAGTTACAATGAGCAGTTCTTC. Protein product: CASSEGQGRSYNEQFF. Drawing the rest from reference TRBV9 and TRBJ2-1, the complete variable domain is DSGVTQTPKHLITATGQRVTLRCSPRSGDLSVYWYQQSLDQGLQFLIQYYNGEERAKGNILERFSAQQFPDLHSELNLSSLELGDSALYFCASSEGQGRSYNEQFFGPGTRLTVL.

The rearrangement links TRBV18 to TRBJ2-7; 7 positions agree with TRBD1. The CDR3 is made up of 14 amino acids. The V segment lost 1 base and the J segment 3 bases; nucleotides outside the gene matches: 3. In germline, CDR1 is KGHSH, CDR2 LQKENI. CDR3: CASSPQGAVYEQYF. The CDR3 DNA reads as TGTGCCAGCTCACCACAGGGGGCCGTCTACGAGCAGTACTTC.

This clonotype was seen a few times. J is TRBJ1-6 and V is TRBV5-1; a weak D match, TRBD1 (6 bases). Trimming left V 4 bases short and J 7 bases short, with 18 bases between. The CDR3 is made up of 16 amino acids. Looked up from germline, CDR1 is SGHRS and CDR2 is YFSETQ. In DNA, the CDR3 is TGCGCCAGCAGCACGACTACGGGACAAACAAATTCACCCCTCCACTTT. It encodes CASSTTTGQTNSPLHF.

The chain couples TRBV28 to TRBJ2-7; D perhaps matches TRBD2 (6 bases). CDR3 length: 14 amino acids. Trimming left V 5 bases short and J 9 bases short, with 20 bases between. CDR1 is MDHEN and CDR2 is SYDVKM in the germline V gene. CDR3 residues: CASSPHLGGLRQYF. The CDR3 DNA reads TGTGCCAGCAGTCCTCACCTTGGAGGGTTAAGGCAGTACTTC.